The clone carrying this T cell receptor (beta chain) was seen a single time. Trimming took 0 bases from V and 5 from J, leaving 8 bases between them. The CDR3 is 13 amino acids. Germline assignment: CDR1 SEHNR and CDR2 FQNEAQ (reference sequence). These data are taken from a study of T cell changes during pregnancy in multiple sclerosis. This table comes from immunoSEQ multiplex PCR, and its TCRdb copy is limited to in-frame clones, with some not included. The table has about 29,000 clones, roughly 90% seen once. The sample consisted of CD8+ T cells from peripheral blood mononuclear cells, taken after pregnancy. The clonotype comes from a female donor with multiple sclerosis, enrolled in a pregnancy study. The genes are TRBV7-9 and TRBJ2-7; no firm D call. The CDR3 region is CASSLANENEQYF. For the CDR3, the DNA is TGTGCCAGCAGCTTAGCAAACGAGAACGAGCAGTACTTC.